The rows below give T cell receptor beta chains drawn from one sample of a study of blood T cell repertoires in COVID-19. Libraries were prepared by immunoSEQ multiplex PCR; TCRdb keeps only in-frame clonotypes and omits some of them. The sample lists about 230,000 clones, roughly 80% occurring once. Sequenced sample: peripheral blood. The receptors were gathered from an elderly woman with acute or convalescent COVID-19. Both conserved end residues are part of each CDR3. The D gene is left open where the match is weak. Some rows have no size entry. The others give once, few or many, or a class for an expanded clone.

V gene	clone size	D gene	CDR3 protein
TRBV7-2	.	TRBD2	CASSARLAGGPGANVLTF
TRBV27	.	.	CASSLSRNTEAFF
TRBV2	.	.	CASSGKNLVSYGYTF
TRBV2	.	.	CASRAGVLDGYTF
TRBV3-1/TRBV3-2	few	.	CASSQGTRNTIYF
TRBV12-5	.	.	CASGLGLSNEKLFF
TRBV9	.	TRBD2	CASSVSAGIQETQYF
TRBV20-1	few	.	CSASWVARGLYNEQFF
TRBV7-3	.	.	CASSWAINYEQFF
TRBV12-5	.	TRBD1	CASGLVRDTGTGYGYTF
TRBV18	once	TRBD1	CASSPGTGGADYGYTF